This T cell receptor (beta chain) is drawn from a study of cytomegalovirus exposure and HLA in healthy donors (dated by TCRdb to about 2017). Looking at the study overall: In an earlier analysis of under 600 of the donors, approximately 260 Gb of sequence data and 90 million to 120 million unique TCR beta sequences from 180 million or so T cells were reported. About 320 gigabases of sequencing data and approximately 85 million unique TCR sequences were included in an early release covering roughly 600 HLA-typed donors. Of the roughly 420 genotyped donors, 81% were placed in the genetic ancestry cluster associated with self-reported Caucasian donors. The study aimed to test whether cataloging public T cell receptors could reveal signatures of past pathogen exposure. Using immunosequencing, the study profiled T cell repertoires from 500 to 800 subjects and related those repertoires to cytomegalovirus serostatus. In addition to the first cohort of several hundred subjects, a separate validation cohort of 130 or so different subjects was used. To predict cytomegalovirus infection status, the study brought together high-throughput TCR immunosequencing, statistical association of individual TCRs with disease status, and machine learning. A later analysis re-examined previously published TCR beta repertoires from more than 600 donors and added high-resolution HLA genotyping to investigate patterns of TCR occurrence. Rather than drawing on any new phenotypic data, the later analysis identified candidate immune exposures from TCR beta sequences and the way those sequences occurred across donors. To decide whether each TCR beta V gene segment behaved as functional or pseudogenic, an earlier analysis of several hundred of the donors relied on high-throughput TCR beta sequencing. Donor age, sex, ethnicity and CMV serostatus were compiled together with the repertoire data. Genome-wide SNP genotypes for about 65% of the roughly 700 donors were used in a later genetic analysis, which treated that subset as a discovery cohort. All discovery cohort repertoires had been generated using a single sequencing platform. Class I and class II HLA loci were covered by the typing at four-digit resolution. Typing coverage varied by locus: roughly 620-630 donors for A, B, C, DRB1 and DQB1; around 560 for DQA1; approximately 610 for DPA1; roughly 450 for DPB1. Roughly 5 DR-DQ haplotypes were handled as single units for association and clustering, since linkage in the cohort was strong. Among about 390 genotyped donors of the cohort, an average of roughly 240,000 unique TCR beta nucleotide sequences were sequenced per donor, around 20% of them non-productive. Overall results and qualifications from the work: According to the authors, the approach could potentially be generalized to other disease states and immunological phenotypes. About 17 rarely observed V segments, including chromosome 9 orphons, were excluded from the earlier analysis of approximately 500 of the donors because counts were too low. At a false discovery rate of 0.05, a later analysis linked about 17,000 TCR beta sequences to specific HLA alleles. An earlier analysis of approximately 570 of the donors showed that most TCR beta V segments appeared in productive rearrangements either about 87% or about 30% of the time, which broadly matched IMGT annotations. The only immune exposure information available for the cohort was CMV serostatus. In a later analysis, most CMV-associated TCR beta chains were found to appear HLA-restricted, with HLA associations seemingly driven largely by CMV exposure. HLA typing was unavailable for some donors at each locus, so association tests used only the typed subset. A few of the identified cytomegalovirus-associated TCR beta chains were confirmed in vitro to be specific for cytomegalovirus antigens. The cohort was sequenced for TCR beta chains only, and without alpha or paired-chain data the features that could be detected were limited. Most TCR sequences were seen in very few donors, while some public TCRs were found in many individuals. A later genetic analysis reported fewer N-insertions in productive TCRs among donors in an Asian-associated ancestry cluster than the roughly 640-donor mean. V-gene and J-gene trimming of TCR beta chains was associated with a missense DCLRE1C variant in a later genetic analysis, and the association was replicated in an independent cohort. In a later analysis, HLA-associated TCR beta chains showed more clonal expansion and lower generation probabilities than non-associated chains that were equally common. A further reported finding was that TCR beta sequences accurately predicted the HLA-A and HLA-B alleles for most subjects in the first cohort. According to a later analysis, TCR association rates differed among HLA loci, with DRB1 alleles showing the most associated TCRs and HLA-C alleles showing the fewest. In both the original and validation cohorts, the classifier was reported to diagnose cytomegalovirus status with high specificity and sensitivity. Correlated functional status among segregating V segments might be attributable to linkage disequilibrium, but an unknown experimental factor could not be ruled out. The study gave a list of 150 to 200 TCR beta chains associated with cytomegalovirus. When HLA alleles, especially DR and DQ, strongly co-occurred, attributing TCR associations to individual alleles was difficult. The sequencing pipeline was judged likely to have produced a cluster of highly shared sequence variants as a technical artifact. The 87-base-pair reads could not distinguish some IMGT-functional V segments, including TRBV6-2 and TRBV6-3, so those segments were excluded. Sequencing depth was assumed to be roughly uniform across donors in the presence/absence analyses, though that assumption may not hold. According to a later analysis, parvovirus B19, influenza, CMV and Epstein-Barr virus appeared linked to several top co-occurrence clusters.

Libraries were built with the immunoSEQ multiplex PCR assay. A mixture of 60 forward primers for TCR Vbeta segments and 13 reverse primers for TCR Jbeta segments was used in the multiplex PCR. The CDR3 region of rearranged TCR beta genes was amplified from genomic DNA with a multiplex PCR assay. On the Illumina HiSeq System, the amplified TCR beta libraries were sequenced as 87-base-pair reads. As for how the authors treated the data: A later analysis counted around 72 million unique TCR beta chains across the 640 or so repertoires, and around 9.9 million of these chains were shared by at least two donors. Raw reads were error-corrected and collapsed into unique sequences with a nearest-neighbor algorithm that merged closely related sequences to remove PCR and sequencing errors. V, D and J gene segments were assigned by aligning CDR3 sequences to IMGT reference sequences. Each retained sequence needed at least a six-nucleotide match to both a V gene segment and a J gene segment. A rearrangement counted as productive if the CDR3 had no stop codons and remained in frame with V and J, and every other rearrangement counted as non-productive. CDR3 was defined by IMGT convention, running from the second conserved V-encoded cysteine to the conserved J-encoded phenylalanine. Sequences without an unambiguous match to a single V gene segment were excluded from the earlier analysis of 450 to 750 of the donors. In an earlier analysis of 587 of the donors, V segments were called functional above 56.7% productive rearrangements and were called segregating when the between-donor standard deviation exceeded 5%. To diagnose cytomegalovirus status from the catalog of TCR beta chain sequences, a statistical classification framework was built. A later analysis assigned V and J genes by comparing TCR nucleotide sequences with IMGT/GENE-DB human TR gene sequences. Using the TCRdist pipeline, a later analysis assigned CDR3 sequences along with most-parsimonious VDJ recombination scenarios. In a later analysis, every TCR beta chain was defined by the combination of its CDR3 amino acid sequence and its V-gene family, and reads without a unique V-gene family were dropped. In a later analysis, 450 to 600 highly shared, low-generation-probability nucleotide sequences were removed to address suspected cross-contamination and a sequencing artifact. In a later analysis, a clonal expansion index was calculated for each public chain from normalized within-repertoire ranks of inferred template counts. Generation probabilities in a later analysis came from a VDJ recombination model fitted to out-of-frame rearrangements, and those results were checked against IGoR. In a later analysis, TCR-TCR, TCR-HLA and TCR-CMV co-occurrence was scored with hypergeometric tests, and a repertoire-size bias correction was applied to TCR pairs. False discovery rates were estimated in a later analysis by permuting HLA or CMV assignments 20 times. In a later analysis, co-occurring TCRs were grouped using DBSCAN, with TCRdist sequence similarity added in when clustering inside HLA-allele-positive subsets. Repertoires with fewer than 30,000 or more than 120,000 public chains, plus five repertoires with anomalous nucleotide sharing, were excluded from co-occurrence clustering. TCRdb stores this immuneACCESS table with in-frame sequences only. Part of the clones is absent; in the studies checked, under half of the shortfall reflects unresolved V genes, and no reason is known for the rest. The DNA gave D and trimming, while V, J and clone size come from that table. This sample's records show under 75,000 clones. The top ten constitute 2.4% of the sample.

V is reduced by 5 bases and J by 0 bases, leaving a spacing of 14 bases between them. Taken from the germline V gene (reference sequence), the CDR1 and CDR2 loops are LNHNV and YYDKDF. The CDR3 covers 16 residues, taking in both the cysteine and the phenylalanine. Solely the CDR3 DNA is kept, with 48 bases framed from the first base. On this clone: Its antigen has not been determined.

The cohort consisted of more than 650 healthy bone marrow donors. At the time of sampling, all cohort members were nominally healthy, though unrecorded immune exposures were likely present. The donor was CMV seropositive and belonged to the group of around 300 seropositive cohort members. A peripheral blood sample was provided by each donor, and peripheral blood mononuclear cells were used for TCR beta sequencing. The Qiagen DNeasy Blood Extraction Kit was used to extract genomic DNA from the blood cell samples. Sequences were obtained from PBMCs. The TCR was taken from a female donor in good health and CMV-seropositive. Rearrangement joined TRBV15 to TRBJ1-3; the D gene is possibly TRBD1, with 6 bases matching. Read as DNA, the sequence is TGTGCCACCAGCCGACTGACAGGCCTCTCTGGAAACACCATATATTTT. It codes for CATSRLTGLSGNTIYF. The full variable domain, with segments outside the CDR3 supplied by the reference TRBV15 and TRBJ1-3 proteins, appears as DAMVIQNPRYQVTQFGKPVTLSCSQTLNHNVMYWYQQKSSQAPKLLFHYYDKDFNNEADTPDNFQSRRPNTSFCFLDIRSPGLGDTAMYLCATSRLTGLSGNTIYFGEGSWLTVV.